This TCR beta chain appears in the sequencing data of a study of T cell responses to AZD1222 COVID-19 vaccine. This table comes from immunoSEQ multiplex PCR, and its TCRdb copy is limited to in-frame clones, with some not included. This table has around 87,000 clones, roughly 90% appearing once. Whole-study findings and limits: Donors were chiefly white British, with a greater number of females, and clonal diversity was perhaps underestimated. Nearly half of spike-specific TCRs reportedly target variant regions that are unmutated in the B.1.351 and B.1.1.7 variants.

Points on this clone: Its antigen is unidentified.

The CDR3 has 14 amino acids. Trimming removed 5 bases from V and 4 bases from J, with 15 bases in between. CDR1 is SGHTA and CDR2 is FQGNSA in the germline V gene. The sequence was collected from an adult in good health. Sequenced material: peripheral blood, taken on day 0 of AZD1222 vaccination. The V call is TRBV7-2, the J call TRBJ2-7; D might be TRBD1 (6 bases). In DNA form, the CDR3 reads TGTGCCAGCAGCCCTACCGGGACACTTTACGAGCAGTACTTC. Protein product: CASSPTGTLYEQYF.